The 22 T cell receptor beta chains in this list originate from one sample, sequenced in a study of T cells in Graves' hyperthyroidism and ophthalmopathy. Template material for amplifying TCR beta CDR3 regions consisted of RNA transcripts. The TCR CDR3 first-round RT-PCR relied on the HTBI primer set. TCRdb reanalysed the multiplex PCR reads using MiXCR and keeps one entry per CDR3 protein. The table has a few hundred thousand distinct CDR3 sequences, more than 15% seen once. Material: blood. These receptors all come from a woman in her twenties or thirties with Graves' hyperthyroidism.

This clonotype was seen repeatedly, ten times or more. The chain combines TRBV27 with TRBJ1-5; D not resolved. The V gene's germline CDR1 is MNHEY and CDR2 SMNVEV (reference sequence). The ends were cut back, 0 bases at V and 8 bases at J, with 11 bases in the middle. This CDR3 comprises 14 residues. The CDR3 is CASSLSMGREPQHF. The CDR3 bases are TGTGCCAGCAGTTTATCAATGGGTCGCGAGCCCCAGCATTTT.

V gene TRBV25-1 combines with J gene TRBJ2-1, with 7 positions matching TRBD2. The junction had 9 bases not matched to a gene; V was cut back by 3 bases and J by 7 bases. CDR3 length: 15 residues. Germline V gene lookup returns CDR1 MGHDK and CDR2 SYGVNS. The DNA of the CDR3 is TGTGCCAGCAGTGAGTTTTTAGGCGGGGGAAATGAGCAGTTCTTC. This sequence encodes CASSEFLGGGNEQFF.

This clonotype showed up just a few times. The chain is built from TRBV27 and TRBJ2-2; D not resolved. The V gene's germline CDR1 is MNHEY and CDR2 SMNVEV (reference sequence). There are 15 residues in the CDR3. V dropped 4 bases and J dropped 2 bases, with 11 bases sitting between them. The CDR3, as DNA: TGTGCCAGCAGTTCCCACCAAACTAACACCGGGGAGCTGTTTTTT. Its translation is CASSSHQTNTGELFF.

This clonotype was seen many times. An end of the junction differs from the germline gene, which may be a read error. Written as DNA, the CDR3 is TGCGCCAGCACCTTGGGAGGGACCGGGACAGCTTACAATGAGCAGTTCTTC. It is translated as CASTLGGTGTAYNEQFF. V and J are TRBV5-1 and TRBJ2-1; D assignment may be TRBD1 or TRBD2 (7 bases each). The germline V gene encodes CDR1 SGHRS and CDR2 YFSETQ. The CDR3 sequence is 17 residues long.

This clonotype appeared a single time. The V call is TRBV29-1, the J call TRBJ2-1; D is unresolved. This CDR3 spans 14 amino acids. The ends were cut back, 6 bases at V and 0 bases at J, with 12 bases in the middle. Germline CDR1 SQVTM, CDR2 ANQGSEA. CDR3 DNA sequence: TGCAGCGTCGTAGACGAAAGCTCCTACAATGAGCAGTTCTTC. Protein sequence: CSVVDESSYNEQFF.

There are many counts of this clonotype. The genes are TRBV6-1 and TRBJ1-5; D unclear. CDR1 and CDR2 (germline): MNHNS, SASEGT. Trimming cost V 3 bases and J 0 bases, with 9 bases left between them. CDR3 size: 15 residues. CDR3 sequence reads: CASSDPRISNQPQHF. The CDR3, as DNA: TGTGCCAGCAGTGACCCCCGGATTAGCAATCAGCCCCAGCATTTT.

The rearrangement joins TRBV6-9 to TRBJ1-5; tentatively, D is TRBD1 (5 bases). CDR3 length: 15 residues. V was pared by 2 bases and J by 4 bases, with 12 bases between. CDR1 is MNHGY, CDR2 SVAAGI, per germline. DNA for the CDR3: TGTGCCAGCAGTTATACGGGGCAGGGAAATCAGCCCCAGCATTTT. It specifies CASSYTGQGNQPQHF.

This chain connects TRBV19 to TRBJ2-1, with D possibly matching TRBD2 (5 bases). Germline assignment: CDR1 LNHDA and CDR2 SQIVND (reference sequence). Trimming left V 9 bases short and J 7 bases short, with 25 bases between. The CDR3 consists of 16 residues. Written as DNA, the CDR3 is TGTGCCAGCCTTAAAGACGCAGGTCTCGGGAAAAATGAGCAGTTCTTC. Its translation: CASLKDAGLGKNEQFF.

This clonotype was seen repeatedly, ten times or more. V usage is TRBV3-1 and J usage is TRBJ1-4; 10 bases map to TRBD1. Germline trimming cut 3 bases from V and 8 bases from J; bases unmatched to any gene: 6. CDR1 is LGHDT, CDR2 YNNKEL, per germline (reference sequence). The CDR3 is 15 amino acids. This chain's CDR3 is CASSQGGTGAEKLFF. The CDR3 coding sequence is TGTGCCAGCAGCCAGGGCGGGACAGGGGCAGAAAAACTGTTTTTT.

Ten or more counts support this clonotype. V gene TRBV5-1 combines with J gene TRBJ2-7; the D is unclear. Germline assignment: CDR1 SGHRS and CDR2 YFSETQ. Between the trimmed V and J ends, which lost 4 bases and 3 bases, there was a span of 14 bases. This CDR3 region has 14 residues. The CDR3 DNA follows: TGCGCCAGCAGCCAAGACGCCGCTGGCTACGAGCAGTACTTC. Translated, it gives CASSQDAAGYEQYF.

This clonotype was seen at least ten times. The V call is TRBV6-1, the J call TRBJ2-3; the D gene is possibly TRBD2 (6 bases). V gave up 7 bases and J gave up 3 bases, with 11 bases separating them. This CDR3 comprises 13 residues. Germline V gives CDR1 MNHNS, CDR2 SASEGT. CDR3 coding DNA: TGTGCCAGCAAAGTTGGAGGGACAGATACGCAGTATTTT. Encoded protein: CASKVGGTDTQYF.

This clonotype was seen a few times. V gene TRBV12-3 or TRBV12-4 combines with J gene TRBJ2-1, with D unclear. The CDR3 loop spans 14 amino acids. Deletions cut 6 bases from V and 0 bases from J, with 9 bases between. The CDR3 loop reads CASSPMSSYNEQFF. The CDR3 nucleotides are TGTGCCAGCAGCCCTATGAGCTCCTACAATGAGCAGTTCTTC.

This clonotype was recorded a few times. The V call is TRBV12-3 or TRBV12-4, the J call TRBJ2-1; possibly TRBD2 for D (7 bases). This CDR3 region has 13 residues. Between the trimmed V and J ends, which lost 7 bases and 10 bases, there was a span of 17 bases. The CDR3 region has the DNA TGTGCCAGCATCTGGGGGGGGGCAGGGGAGCAGTTCTTC. Translated: CASIWGGAGEQFF.

This clonotype showed up just a few times. The rearrangement uses TRBV15 and TRBJ2-2, with 10 bases identical to TRBD2. This CDR3 is 18 amino acids long. With 5 bases clipped from V and 1 base from J, the junction kept 10 bases outside the gene matches. Germline CDR1 is LNHNV and CDR2 is YYDKDF (reference sequence). The CDR3 sequence is CATSEGAPSGRNTGELFF. Written as DNA, the CDR3 is TGTGCCACCAGCGAAGGGGCCCCTAGCGGGAGGAACACCGGGGAGCTGTTTTTT.

The V call is TRBV20-1, the J call TRBJ2-7; 12 bases match TRBD2. The trim removed 2 bases at V and 1 base at J, leaving 9 bases unmatched. The CDR3 contains 17 residues. Germline CDR1 DFQATT, CDR2 SNEGSKA (reference sequence). CDR3: CSARNPLAGGMSYEQYF. In nucleotides, the CDR3 is TGCAGTGCTAGAAACCCCCTAGCGGGGGGGATGTCCTACGAGCAGTACTTC.

This clonotype was seen a few times. V usage is TRBV10-3 and J usage is TRBJ2-7; D not resolved. The CDR3 consists of 11 residues. Germline V CDR1 and CDR2: ENHRY, SYGVKD. V was shortened by 8 bases and J by 5 bases, with 10 bases between the two germline ends. CDR3 sequence: CAISSLDEQYF. The CDR3 DNA reads as TGTGCCATCTCGTCGCTGGACGAGCAGTACTTC.

This chain joins TRBV10-3 and TRBJ2-7; the D gene is possibly TRBD2 (6 bases). The CDR3 loop spans 18 amino acids. The germline gives CDR1 ENHRY, CDR2 SYGVKD. V shed 8 bases and J shed 2 bases, with 28 bases lying between them. CDR3 coding DNA: TGTGCCATCCGCCAAGTCCCCGGTAAGGCGGGGCGGCCCTACGAGCAGTACTTC. This encodes CAIRQVPGKAGRPYEQYF.

The sample holds many counts of this clonotype. The chain couples TRBV20-1 to TRBJ1-1, with D unclear. This CDR3 is built from 13 residues. Trimming stripped 3 bases from V and 0 bases from J, with 8 bases between. From germline, CDR1 is DFQATT and CDR2 SNEGSKA (reference sequence). The CDR3 region is CSASQRMNTEAFF. DNA for the CDR3: TGCAGTGCTAGTCAACGGATGAACACTGAAGCTTTCTTT.

This clonotype was counted ten times or more. The chain employs TRBV7-9 and TRBJ2-1; possibly TRBD2 for D (6 bases). This CDR3 contains 14 residues. Trimming stripped 5 bases from V and 4 bases from J, with 12 bases between. Looked up from germline, CDR1 is SEHNR and CDR2 is FQNEAQ (reference sequence). In nucleotides, the CDR3 is TGTGCCAGCAGCACACGGGGACTGTACAATGAGCAGTTCTTC. Translating it yields CASSTRGLYNEQFF.

The J gene is TRBJ2-7, the V gene TRBV5-5, with D unresolved. Germline V lookup: CDR1 SGHKS, CDR2 YYEKEE (reference sequence). CDR3 length equals 12 residues. The V and J ends lost 6 bases and 2 bases respectively, with 9 bases between them. CDR3 coding DNA: TGTGCCAGCACCACCCCCCCCTACGAGCAGTACTTC. Residues: CASTTPPYEQYF.

This clonotype was recorded at least ten times. The rearrangement links TRBV7-3 to TRBJ2-1; a possible D gene is TRBD2 (6 bases). Germline loops: CDR1 SGHTA, CDR2 FQGTGA. Trimming cost V 5 bases and J 3 bases, with 17 bases left between them. The CDR3 is made up of 16 amino acids. CDR3 in DNA: TGTGCCAGCAGCGTAATCGGGGGAGTACACTACAATGAGCAGTTCTTC. Protein: CASSVIGGVHYNEQFF.

The genes are TRBV6-2 or TRBV6-3 and TRBJ2-2; TRBD1 agrees at 10 bases. The germline CDR1 and CDR2 sequences are MNHEY and SVGEGT. The CDR3 is made up of 18 amino acids. The J segment lost 6 bases and the V segment lost 2 bases, leaving 12 bases of the junction unmatched. CDR3 sequence reads: CASSYDGTGVTEAGELFF. Written as DNA, the CDR3 is TGTGCCAGCAGTTACGACGGGACAGGGGTAACGGAGGCCGGGGAGCTGTTTTTT.